Listed below are T cell receptor beta chains from one sample, sequenced in a study of T cell repertoires in cytomegalovirus infection. These receptors lack a known antigen. TCRdb independently ran MiXCR on the reads; one entry per CDR3 protein. The sample lists about 830,000 distinct CDR3 sequences, 30% to 35% seen once, with over 10% in the top ten. The input for sequencing was cultured CD8+ T cells from PBMCs, taken from culture after CMV antigen stimulation. The receptor source for this set is a human donor in good health (CMV status not recorded). Some clones in this sample may be carry-over from other donors' samples. Both conserved end residues are part of each CDR3. D genes are given only for firm matches. Rows give clone size only sometimes, using once, few, many, or a class for an expanded clone.

D: -
J: TRBJ2-2
V: TRBV6-1
size: -
CDR3: CASSKVPGGRNTGELFF
DNA: TGTGCCAGCAGTAAGGTCCCCGGTGGACGGAACACCGGGGAGCTGTTTTTT

D: -
J: TRBJ2-4
V: TRBV7-8
size: -
CDR3: CASSLPQAKNIQYF
DNA: TGTGCCAGCAGCCTGCCCCAGGCCAAAAACATTCAGTACTTC

D: -
J: TRBJ2-7
V: TRBV5-6
size: -
CDR3: CASSLGVLRDAAYEQYF
DNA: TGTGCCAGCAGCTTGGGGGTCTTGCGGGACGCCGCCTACGAGCAGTACTTC

D: TRBD2
J: TRBJ2-1
V: TRBV19
size: once
CDR3: CASEAGGPYNEQFF
DNA: TGTGCCAGTGAAGCGGGGGGGCCTTACAATGAGCAGTTCTTC

D: -
J: TRBJ2-1
V: TRBV19
size: few
CDR3: CASSIDEGLPPFSNEQFF
DNA: TGTGCCAGTAGTATAGATGAGGGCTTGCCGCCTTTCTCGAATGAGCAGTTCTTC

D: -
J: TRBJ2-1
V: TRBV6-2/TRBV6-3
size: -
CDR3: CASSYPGGAGNEQFF
DNA: TGTGCCAGCAGTTACCCAGGGGGGGCGGGGAATGAGCAGTTCTTC

D: -
J: TRBJ2-5
V: TRBV2
size: -
CDR3: CASTGTAPATQYF
DNA: TGTGCCAGCACCGGGACGGCGCCCGCGACCCAGTACTTC

D: -
J: TRBJ1-2
V: TRBV27
size: -
CDR3: CASSLRGGGGYGYTF
DNA: TGTGCCAGCAGTTTACGGGGAGGGGGAGGCTATGGCTACACCTTC

D: -
J: TRBJ2-7
V: TRBV10-2
size: -
CDR3: CANKNSGIYEQYF
DNA: TGCGCCAACAAAAATAGCGGCATTTACGAGCAGTACTTC

D: -
J: TRBJ1-4
V: TRBV27
size: -
CDR3: CASSSDRSNEKLFF
DNA: TGTGCCAGCAGCTCCGACAGGAGTAATGAAAAACTGTTTTTT

D: TRBD2
J: TRBJ2-1
V: TRBV4-1
size: -
CDR3: CASSQDRLGLAALSYNEQFF
DNA: TGCGCCAGCAGCCAAGATAGGTTGGGACTAGCGGCCCTCTCCTACAATGAGCAGTTCTTC

D: TRBD1
J: TRBJ2-7
V: TRBV6-2/TRBV6-3
size: -
CDR3: CASSYGTGGTYEQYF
DNA: TGTGCCAGCAGTTACGGGACAGGGGGCACTTACGAGCAGTACTTC

D: TRBD1
J: TRBJ1-2
V: TRBV12-5
size: few
CDR3: CSTGVNPYYGYTF
DNA: TGTTCGACAGGGGTCAATCCATACTATGGCTACACCTTC

D: -
J: TRBJ2-3
V: TRBV6-1
size: -
CDR3: CASSEERGKKIAPITDTQYF
DNA: TGTGCCAGCAGTGAAGAGAGGGGAAAGAAGATTGCACCCATAACAGATACGCAGTATTTT

D: -
J: TRBJ2-5
V: TRBV6-5
size: -
CDR3: CASSYGVRETQYF
DNA: TGTGCCAGCAGTTACGGGGTGAGAGAGACCCAGTACTTC

D: TRBD1
J: TRBJ1-2
V: TRBV6-1
size: -
CDR3: CASGNRGLYYGYTF
DNA: TGTGCCAGCGGGAACAGGGGGCTTTACTATGGCTACACCTTC

D: -
J: TRBJ2-7
V: TRBV5-5
size: few
CDR3: CASSPWDGQGEQYF
DNA: TGTGCCAGCAGCCCGTGGGACGGCCAAGGAGAGCAGTACTTC

D: TRBD2
J: TRBJ2-1
V: TRBV27
size: few
CDR3: CASSEFTSGGPFEQFF
DNA: TGTGCCAGCAGTGAATTCACTAGCGGGGGCCCCTTTGAGCAGTTCTTC

D: -
J: TRBJ2-2
V: TRBV4-1
size: few
CDR3: CASKREMSGELFF
DNA: TGCGCCAGCAAACGCGAAATGTCCGGGGAGCTGTTTTTT

D: -
J: TRBJ1-3
V: TRBV7-6
size: many
CDR3: CASSLAAGDLGNTIYF
DNA: TGTGCCAGCAGCTTAGCGGCAGGAGACTTGGGAAACACCATATATTTT

D: TRBD1
J: TRBJ2-7
V: TRBV12-3/TRBV12-4
size: few
CDR3: CASSHQDRASYEQYF
DNA: TGTGCCAGCAGTCACCAGGACAGGGCTTCCTACGAGCAGTACTTC

D: -
J: TRBJ1-1
V: TRBV20-1
size: few
CDR3: CSASDTGLDDTEAFF
DNA: TGCAGTGCTAGTGATACAGGGCTTGACGACACTGAAGCTTTCTTT

D: TRBD1
J: TRBJ2-5
V: TRBV14
size: -
CDR3: CASSNRIETGLFIETQYF
DNA: TGTGCCAGCAGCAATCGGATAGAGACAGGGCTGTTTATAGAGACCCAGTACTTC

D: -
J: TRBJ1-1
V: TRBV7-6
size: -
CDR3: CASSSRDSPRGTEAFF
DNA: TGTGCCAGCAGCTCCCGGGACTCCCCCAGGGGCACTGAAGCTTTCTTT

D: -
J: TRBJ2-7
V: TRBV6-1
size: -
CDR3: CASTSSGTYSYEQYF
DNA: TGTGCCAGCACCAGTTCCGGGACGTACTCCTACGAGCAGTACTTC

D: -
J: TRBJ1-1
V: TRBV5-1
size: -
CDR3: CASSLFEPATEAFF
DNA: TGCGCCAGCAGCTTGTTCGAACCCGCCACTGAAGCTTTCTTT

D: -
J: TRBJ2-5
V: TRBV6-6
size: few
CDR3: CASSFFSQGGETQYF
DNA: TGTGCCAGCAGTTTTTTTTCACAGGGCGGGGAGACCCAGTACTTC

D: -
J: TRBJ2-3
V: TRBV12-3/TRBV12-4
size: -
CDR3: CASSSSPGQYSTDTQYF
DNA: -

D: -
J: TRBJ2-7
V: TRBV10-1
size: -
CDR3: CASSLDRDGTYEQYF
DNA: TGCGCCAGCAGTCTTGACCGGGACGGGACCTACGAGCAGTACTTC